The T cell receptor beta chain described here comes from a study of blood T cell repertoires in COVID-19 (TCRdb year 2020). For context, the study as a whole: Collaborator samples came from the United States, Italy and Spain and covered acute and convalescent phases of COVID-19. The material from the prospective study consisted of cDNA or gDNA derived from T cells, B-cell-depleted T cells, or PBMCs. Subjects who had been exposed to COVID-19, were actively infected with it, or had recovered from it provided the deeply sampled blood TCRbeta repertoires that made up the dataset. A freely available public database, intended as a resource for researchers studying the immune response to SARS-CoV-2, is where the repertoires were released. The samples were drawn from the first 160 participants of the ongoing ImmuneRACE study and from some 1,300 subjects provided by 6 global collaborators. Nearly every sample came with metadata listing a de-identified subject ID, COVID-19 status, age in years and sex. Where available, HLA class I and class II types were taken from metadata supplied by the sample provider and were not determined by assay-based typing. Beyond this particular receptor, the publication reports: Clinical and demographic metadata were provided uncurated, with the amount varying by source and participant.

This clone was picked up a small number of times. It has no known antigen specificity. Base qualities were left out, and no much larger clone turns up one base away. One collaborating source in Seattle enrolled patients during active infection and followed them longitudinally through the course of disease. Whole blood was collected in K2EDTA tubes by collaborating institutions according to the institutions' own protocols. Collaborator samples were shipped for TCRbeta analysis as frozen whole blood, isolated PBMCs, or DNA extracted from either sample type. V loses 8 bases at its end and J loses 4 bases; junction bases beyond the gene matches: 20. The CDR3 measures 17 amino acids from cysteine to phenylalanine. CDR3 DNA is the only sequence kept; it has 51 bases, read in frame from the first base. Looking up the germline V gene (reference sequence) yields CDR1 MNHEY and CDR2 SMNVEV. TCRbeta CDR3 regions were amplified from genomic DNA by means of the immunoSEQ Assay, a bias-controlled multiplex PCR. Concerning the study's data processing: The number of nucleated cells in each sample was estimated from the amplification of reference gene primers within the assay. Sequence reads were collapsed and filtered to measure the absolute abundance of every unique TCRbeta CDR3 rearrangement. Productive Simpson clonality was computed per sample as the square root of Simpson's diversity index over productive rearrangements. This is the immuneACCESS table as TCRdb keeps it, with only in-frame sequences that have V and J called. A part of the clones is gone; compared with another copy, unresolved V genes explain less than half, and the rest is unexplained. From that table come the V and J calls and clone size; the DNA was used to work out D and trimming. The sample records 120,000 to 150,000 clones, roughly nine tenths of which are singletons. The ten top clones hold around an eighth of the sample.

The sample comprised peripheral blood. This chain is built from TRBV27 and TRBJ2-7, with 7 bases in between that match TRBD1. This TCR came from a man younger than 35 with COVID-19, enrolled during active disease. The CDR3 in this case is CASDPRQGEIGLYEQYF. The bases are TGTGCCAGCGACCCCCGACAGGGAGAGATCGGGCTTTACGAGCAGTACTTC.